This record concerns one T cell receptor beta chain sequence. The antigen it binds to is not known. Base qualities are missing; no much larger clone stands one base away. The sample contains more than one DNA sequence encoding this CDR3. The entry originates in a study of shared clonotypes between healthy human individuals (dated by TCRdb to about 2020). Regarding the study in general: A couple of women and a few men aged 18 to 49 years were included in the cohort. Leukapheresis yielded between about 0.85 and 10 billion PBMCs per donor. For each donor, CD4 naive and CD4 memory were each given three plates, CD8 naive was given two plates, and CD8 memory was given one plate. Libraries were prepared and TCR repertoires were sequenced by different laboratories using diverse techniques, in order to increase sequencing depth and limit assay-specific biases. To estimate repertoire size and how much clonotypes are shared between individuals, the study performed deep sequencing of blood TCR repertoires from a few healthy adults.

Its CDR3 holds 12 amino acids, cysteine through phenylalanine. Of all the DNA, just the CDR3 is kept, 36 bases in frame from base 1. Trimming removed 0 bases from V and 3 bases from J, leaving 4 bases between the germline ends. From the germline V gene, CDR1 is SGHRS and CDR2 is YFSETQ. TCR CDR3 regions were amplified from genomic DNA by multiplex PCR using the deep immunoSEQ assay. Genomic DNA extracted from each cell subset was distributed evenly over all wells of several immunoSEQ 96-well plates, and each plate served as one replicate. For sorted subsets, 200 ng of genomic DNA, equivalent to tens of thousands of T cell genomes, went into each replicate PCR. Purified libraries were measured with a Qubit 3.0 fluorometer, size-checked on a Bioanalyzer 2100, and measured again with the KAPA Library Quantification kit. Every immunoSEQ 96-well plate was sequenced on a separate single-read 150-cycle Illumina NextSeq 550 flow cell. The source study handled its data this way. Because the immunoSEQ output included only junctional sequences and no quality scores, the filtering could not be the same as the filtering used for full-length reads. Sequences were annotated with PyIR, a Python wrapper for IgBLAST v1.9, using IMGT germline references to assign V/J genes and CDR3. Any read was removed if the V/J assignment was weak (E-value above 1e-6), the CDR3 was missing, or the read contained stop codons, out-of-frame junctions, or ambiguous translated residues. V3J clonotypes were defined as sequences sharing the same inferred V gene, J gene, and CDR3 amino acid sequence. The percentage overlap between two repertoires was calculated by dividing the number of shared unique clonotypes by the size of the smaller repertoire. Repertoire richness was assessed with RTK rarefaction, the Chao1 estimator, and Recon v2.1 estimates of unobserved clonotypes. OLGA was used to compute generation probabilities for all TCRbeta clonotypes that the gDNA method yielded from a few donors. The source is immuneACCESS, and TCRdb retained only in-frame sequences with V and J called. Part of the clones is not carried over; for the studies checked, unresolved V genes explain less than half of this, and the remainder is unexplained. V and J calls and clone size are given by that table; D and trimming were obtained from the DNA. The sample profile shows roughly 120,000 clones; approximately 70% of them were found once. The ten biggest clones cover 20% to 25% of the sample.

Healthy HIV-negative adults with no recently reported acute infections or vaccinations were included as donors. Every donor was a Caucasian adult residing in Nashville, Tennessee, USA. CD8 memory samples were composed of magnetically selected CD45RO+ cells combined with CCR7-negative CD45RA+ effector memory (TemRA) cells. Blood was obtained by leukapheresis, after which PBMCs were separated by Ficoll-Histopaque density gradient centrifugation and cryopreserved in liquid nitrogen vapor phase. Analytical flow cytometry was used to check the purity and quantity of every magnetically sorted T cell population. Genomic DNA was isolated from every sorted fraction and measured by UV absorbance on a Nanodrop 2000c. What the study reported, not specific to this receptor: Pairwise subsampling indicated that sequencing depth was expected to affect the degree of clonotype sharing among donors. Incomplete sequencing was indicated by rarefaction of sorted-subset datasets, despite the large sequencing depth. Naive subsets generally had larger estimated clonotype richness than memory subsets. Only blood was sampled, and tissue TCR repertoires likely differ from those in blood. About 5% of naive CD4, roughly 3.6% of naive CD8, approximately 2.2% of memory CD4, and approximately 0.4% of memory CD8 clonotypes were shared across several donors. Compared with non-shared clonotypes, clonotypes shared by all four sorted-subset donors had higher generation probabilities. Because the study included only a small number of donors, the genetic and exposure-history diversity represented was limited.

The chain uses TRBV5-1 and TRBJ2-7; there is no confident call for the D gene. The receptor comes from a woman aged 25 to 45 in good health. The sequencing sample was made of memory CD8+ T cells sorted from blood. The cell subset or site label here, explained by the study, means: CD45RO+ cells pooled with CCR7-negative TemRA cells. This receptor has the CDR3 CASSLVRYEQYF. The nucleotide sequence is given as TGCGCCAGCAGCTTGGTCCGCTACGAGCAGTACTTC.